This T cell receptor (beta chain) was documented in a study of cytomegalovirus exposure and HLA in healthy donors. The PCR ran on 60 Vbeta and 13 Jbeta primers. The table came from immunoSEQ multiplex PCR; TCRdb's copy has only in-frame clones and leaves some out. The sample contains 94,000 or so clones, around 71% of which appear only once. The sequenced material came from PBMCs. This TCR was sampled from a man in his sixties in good health and CMV-seronegative.

CDR3 nucleotides: TGTGCCAGCAGCGTAGGACTAGCGGCAGGGAGGCAGTTCTTC. This gives the protein CASSVGLAAGRQFF. The genes are TRBV9 and TRBJ2-1; TRBD2 matches at 9 bases. Germline CDR1 and CDR2: SGDLS and YYNGEE. This CDR3 region has 14 residues. V lost 0 bases, J lost 12 bases, and 7 bases stayed unmatched.